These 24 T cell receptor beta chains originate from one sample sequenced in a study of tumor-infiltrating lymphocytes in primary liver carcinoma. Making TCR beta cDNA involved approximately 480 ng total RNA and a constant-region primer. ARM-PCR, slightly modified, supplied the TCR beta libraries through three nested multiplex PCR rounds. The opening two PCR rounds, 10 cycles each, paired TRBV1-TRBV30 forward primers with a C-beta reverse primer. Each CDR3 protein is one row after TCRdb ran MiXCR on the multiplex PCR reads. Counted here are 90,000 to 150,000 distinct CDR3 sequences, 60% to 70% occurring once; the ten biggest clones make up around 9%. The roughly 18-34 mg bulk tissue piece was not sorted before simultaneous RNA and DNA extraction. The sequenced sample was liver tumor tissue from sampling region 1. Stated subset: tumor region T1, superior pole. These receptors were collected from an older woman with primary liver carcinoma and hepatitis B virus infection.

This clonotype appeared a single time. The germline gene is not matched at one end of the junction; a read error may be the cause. The CDR3 DNA follows: TGCAACGTTCACTCGGGGGGGACTAACCTCTATATGCAGTATTTC. Its protein is CNVHSGGTNLYMQYF. This sequence joins TRBV29-1 and TRBJ2-3; 8 nucleotides align to TRBD2. Per the germline V gene, CDR1 is SQVTM and CDR2 is ANQGSEA. The CDR3 is 15 amino acids.

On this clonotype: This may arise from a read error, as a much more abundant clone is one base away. CDR3 sequence reads: CASSSRDRGLSYEHYF. The CDR3, as DNA: TGCGCCAGCAGCTCCCGGGACAGGGGCCTCTCCTACGAGCATTACTTC. The genes are TRBV5-1 and TRBJ2-7, with 10 nucleotides matching TRBD1. The germline V gene encodes CDR1 SGHRS and CDR2 YFSETQ. The CDR3 is 16 residues long.

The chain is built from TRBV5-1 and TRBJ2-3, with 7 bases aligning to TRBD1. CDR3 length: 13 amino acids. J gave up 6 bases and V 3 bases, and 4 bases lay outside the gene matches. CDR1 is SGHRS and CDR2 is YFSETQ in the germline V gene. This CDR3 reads CASSSGQADTQYF. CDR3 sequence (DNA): TGCGCCAGCAGCTCCGGACAGGCGGATACGCAGTATTTT.

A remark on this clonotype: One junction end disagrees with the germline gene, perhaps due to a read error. In DNA form, the CDR3 reads TGTGCCAGCAGCTTGTCGTCTAGCACAGATACGCAGTTTTTT. It translates to CASSLSSSTDTQFF. The J gene is TRBJ2-3, the V gene TRBV5-4; D is perhaps TRBD2 (5 bases). CDR3 length: 14 residues. The germline V gene encodes CDR1 SGHNT and CDR2 YYREEE (reference sequence). The entire variable domain, with the rest obtained from reference TRBV5-4 and TRBJ2-3, is as follows: ETGVTQSPTHLIKTRGQQVTLRCSSQSGHNTVSWYQQALGQGPQFIFQYYREEENGRGNFPPRFSGLQFPNYSSELNVNALELDDSALYLCASSLSSSTDTQFFGPGTRLTVL.

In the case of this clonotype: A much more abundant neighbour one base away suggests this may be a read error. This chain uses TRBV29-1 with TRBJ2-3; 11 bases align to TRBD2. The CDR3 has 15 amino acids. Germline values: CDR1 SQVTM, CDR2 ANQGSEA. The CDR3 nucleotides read TGCAGCGTTGGGGGGACTAGCGGTAGCACAGATACGCGGTATTTT. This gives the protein CSVGGTSGSTDTRYF.

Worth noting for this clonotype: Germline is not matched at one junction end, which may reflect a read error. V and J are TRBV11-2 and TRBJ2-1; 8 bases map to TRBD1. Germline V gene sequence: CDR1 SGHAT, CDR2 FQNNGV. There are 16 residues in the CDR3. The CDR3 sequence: CASSPPGDRWLNGQFF. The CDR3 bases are TGTGCCAGCAGCCCACCGGGGGACAGGTGGCTCAATGGGCAGTTCTTC.

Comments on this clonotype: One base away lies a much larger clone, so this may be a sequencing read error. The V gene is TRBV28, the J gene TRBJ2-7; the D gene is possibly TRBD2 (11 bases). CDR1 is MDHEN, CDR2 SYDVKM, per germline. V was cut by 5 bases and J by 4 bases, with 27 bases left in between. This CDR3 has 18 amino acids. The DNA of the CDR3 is TGTGCCAGCAGTACCTCCCGGACAGGGGGGACTAGCGGTTACGAGCAGTACTTC. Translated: CASSTSRTGGTSGYEQYF.

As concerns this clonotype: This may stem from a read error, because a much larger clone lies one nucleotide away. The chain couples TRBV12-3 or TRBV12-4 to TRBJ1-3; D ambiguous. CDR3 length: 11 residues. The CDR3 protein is CANSFKATIYF. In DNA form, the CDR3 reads TGTGCCAACAGTTTTAAGGCGACCATATATTTT.

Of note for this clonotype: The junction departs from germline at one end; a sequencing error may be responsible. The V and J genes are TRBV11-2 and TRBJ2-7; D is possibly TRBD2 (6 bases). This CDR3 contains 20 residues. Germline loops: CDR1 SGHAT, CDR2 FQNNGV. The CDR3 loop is CASSAISRLTGEQKPYEQYF. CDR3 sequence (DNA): TGTGCCAGCAGCGCCATTTCCCGACTAACGGGAGAGCAGAAACCCTACGAGCAGTATTTC.

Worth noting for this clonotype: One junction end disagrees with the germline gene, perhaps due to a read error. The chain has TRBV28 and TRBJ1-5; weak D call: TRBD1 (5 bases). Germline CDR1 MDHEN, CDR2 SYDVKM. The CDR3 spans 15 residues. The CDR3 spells CASSLGPQGVQPQHF. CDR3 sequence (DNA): TGTGCCAGCAGCCTGGGGCCCCAGGGAGTTCAGCCCCAACATTTT.

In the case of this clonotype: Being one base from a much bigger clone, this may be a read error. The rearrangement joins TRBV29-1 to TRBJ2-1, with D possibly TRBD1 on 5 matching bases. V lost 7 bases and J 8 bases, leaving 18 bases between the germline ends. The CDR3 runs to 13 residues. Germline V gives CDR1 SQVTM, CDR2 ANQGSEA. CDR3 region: CSGQGPPYDEQFF. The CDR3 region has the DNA TGCAGCGGGCAGGGTCCCCCTTACGATGAGCAGTTCTTC.

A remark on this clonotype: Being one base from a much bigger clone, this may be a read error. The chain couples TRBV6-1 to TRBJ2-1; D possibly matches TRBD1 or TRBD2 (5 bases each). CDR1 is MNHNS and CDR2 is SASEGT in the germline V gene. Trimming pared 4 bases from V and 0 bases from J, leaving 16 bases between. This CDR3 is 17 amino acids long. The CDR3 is CASSGAGTWSSYNEQFF. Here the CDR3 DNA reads TGTGCCAGCAGTGGAGCAGGGACCTGGAGCTCCTACAATGAGCAGTTCTTC.

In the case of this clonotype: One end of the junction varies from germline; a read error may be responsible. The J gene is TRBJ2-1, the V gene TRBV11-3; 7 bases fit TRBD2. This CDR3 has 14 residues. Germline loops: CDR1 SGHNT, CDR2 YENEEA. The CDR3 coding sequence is TGTGCCAGGATTGGAGAGGGAGGGTTGGGTGAGCAGTTCTTT. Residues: CARIGEGGLGEQFF.

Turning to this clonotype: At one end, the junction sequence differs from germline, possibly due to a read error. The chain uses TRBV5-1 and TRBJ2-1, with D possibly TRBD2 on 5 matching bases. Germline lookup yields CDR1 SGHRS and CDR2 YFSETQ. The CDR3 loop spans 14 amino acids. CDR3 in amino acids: CASGLGLANNEQFF. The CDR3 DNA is TGCGCCAGCGGCTTGGGTCTAGCCAACAATGAGCAGTTCTTC.

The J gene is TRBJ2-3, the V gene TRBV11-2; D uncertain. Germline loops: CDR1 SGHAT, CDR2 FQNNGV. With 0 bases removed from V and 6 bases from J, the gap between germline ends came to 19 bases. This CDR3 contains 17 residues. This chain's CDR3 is CASSLEELTYTSDTQYF. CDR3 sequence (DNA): TGTGCCAGCAGCTTAGAGGAACTGACGTACACGTCGGATACGCAGTATTTT. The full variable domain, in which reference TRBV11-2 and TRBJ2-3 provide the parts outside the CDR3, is EAGVAQSPRYKIIEKRQSVAFWCNPISGHATLYWYQQILGQGPKLLIQFQNNGVVDDSQLPKDRFSAERLKGVDSTLKIQPAKLEDSAVYLCASSLEELTYTSDTQYFGPGTRLTVL.

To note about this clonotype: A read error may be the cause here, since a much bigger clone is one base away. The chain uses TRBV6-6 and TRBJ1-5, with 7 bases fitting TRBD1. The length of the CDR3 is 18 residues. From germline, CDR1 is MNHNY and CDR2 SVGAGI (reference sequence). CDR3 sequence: CATKGWGQSLYSNEPQHF. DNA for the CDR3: TGTGCCACCAAAGGGTGGGGACAGTCTCTTTATAGCAATGAGCCCCAGCATTTT.

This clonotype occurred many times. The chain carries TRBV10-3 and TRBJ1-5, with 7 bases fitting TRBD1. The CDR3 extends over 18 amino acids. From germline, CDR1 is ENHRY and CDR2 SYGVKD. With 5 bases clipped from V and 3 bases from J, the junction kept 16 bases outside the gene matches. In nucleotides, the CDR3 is TGTGCCATCAGTCGGACAGGTTTGTCCACCCTGAACAATCAGCCCCAGCATTTT. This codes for CAISRTGLSTLNNQPQHF.

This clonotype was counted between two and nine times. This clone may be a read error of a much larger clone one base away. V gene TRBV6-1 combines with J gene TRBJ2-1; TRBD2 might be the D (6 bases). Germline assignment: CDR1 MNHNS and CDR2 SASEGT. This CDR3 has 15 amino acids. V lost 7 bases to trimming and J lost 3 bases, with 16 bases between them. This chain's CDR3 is CASIATRGVYNEQFF. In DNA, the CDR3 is TGTGCCAGCATCGCGACTAGAGGGGTCTACAATGAGCAGTTCTTC.

This CDR3 is CASSFDRVYFYGYTF. The CDR3 DNA sequence: TGTGCCAGCAGTTTTGACAGGGTATATTTCTATGGCTACACCTTC. This chain connects TRBV12-3 or TRBV12-4 to TRBJ1-2, with 7 bases aligning to TRBD1. The CDR3 is 15 amino acids. The V and J ends lost 3 bases and 4 bases, in that order; junction bases with no gene match: 8.

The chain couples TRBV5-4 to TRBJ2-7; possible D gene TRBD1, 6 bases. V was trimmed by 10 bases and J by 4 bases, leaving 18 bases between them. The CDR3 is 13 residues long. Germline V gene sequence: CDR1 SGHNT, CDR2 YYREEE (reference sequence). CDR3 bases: TGTGCCGCCGGATTAGGGGGATTTTACGAGCAGTACTTC. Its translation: CAAGLGGFYEQYF.

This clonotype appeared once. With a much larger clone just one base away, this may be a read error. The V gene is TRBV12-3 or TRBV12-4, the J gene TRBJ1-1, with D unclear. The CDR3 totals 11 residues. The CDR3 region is CASILRGEVFF. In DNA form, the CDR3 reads TGTGCCAGCATCCTGCGGGGAGAAGTTTTCTTT.

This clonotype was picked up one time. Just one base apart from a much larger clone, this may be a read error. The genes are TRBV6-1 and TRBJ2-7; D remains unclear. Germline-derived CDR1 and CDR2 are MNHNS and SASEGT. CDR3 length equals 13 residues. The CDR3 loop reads CASCIRGSYEKYF. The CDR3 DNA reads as TGTGCCAGTTGTATCAGAGGCTCCTACGAGAAGTACTTC.

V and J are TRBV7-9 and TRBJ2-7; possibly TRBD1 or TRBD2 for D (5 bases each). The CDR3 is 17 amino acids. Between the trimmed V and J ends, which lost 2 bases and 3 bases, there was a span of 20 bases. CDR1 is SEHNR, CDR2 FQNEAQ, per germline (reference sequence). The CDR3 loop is CASSLMGGSGTGYEQYF. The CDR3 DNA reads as TGTGCCAGCAGCTTAATGGGTGGTTCTGGGACCGGCTACGAGCAGTACTTC.

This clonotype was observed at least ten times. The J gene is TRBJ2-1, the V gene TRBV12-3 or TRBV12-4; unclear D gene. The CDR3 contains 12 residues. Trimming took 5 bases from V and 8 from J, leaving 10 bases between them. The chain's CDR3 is CASSRGGHEQFF. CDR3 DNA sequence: TGTGCCAGCAGTCGCGGCGGCCATGAGCAGTTCTTC.